Sequencing of this T cell receptor (beta chain) was carried out in a study of a mutant IDH1 vaccine in newly diagnosed glioma. With respect to this clone: The antigen remains unidentified.

Time point given: week 35, safety follow-up. Every single dose of the vaccine, 300 ug of mutant IDH1 20-mer peptide, came with topical imiquimod. Sequenced by immunoSEQ multiplex PCR; TCRdb stores in-frame clones only, minus some. The table shows about 60,000 clones, with about 86% occurring only once. Germline V lookup: CDR1 MNHNS, CDR2 SASEGT. V was trimmed by 3 bases and J by 5 bases, leaving 11 bases between them. This CDR3 region has 14 residues. The receptor was isolated from a man aged 35 to 55 with glioma. The starting material was PBMCs, obtained from a glioma patient whose treatment included an IDH1 peptide vaccine. This rearrangement joins TRBV6-1 to TRBJ1-3; D ambiguous. CDR3 protein: CASSDTWSRNTIYF. The DNA of the CDR3 is TGTGCCAGCAGTGATACATGGTCCAGAAACACCATATATTTT.